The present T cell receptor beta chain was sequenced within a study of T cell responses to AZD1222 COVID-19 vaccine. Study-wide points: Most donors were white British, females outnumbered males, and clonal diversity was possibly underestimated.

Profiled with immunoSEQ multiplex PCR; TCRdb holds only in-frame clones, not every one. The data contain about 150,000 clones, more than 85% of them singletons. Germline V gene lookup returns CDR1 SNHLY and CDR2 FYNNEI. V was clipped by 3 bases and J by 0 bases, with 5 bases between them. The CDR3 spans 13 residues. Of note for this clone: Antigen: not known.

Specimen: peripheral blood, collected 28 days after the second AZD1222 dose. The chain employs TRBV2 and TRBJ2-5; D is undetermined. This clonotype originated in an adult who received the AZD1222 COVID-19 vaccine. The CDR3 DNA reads TGTGCCAGCAGTGATCGGTACCAAGAGACCCAGTACTTC. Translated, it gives CASSDRYQETQYF.